This T cell receptor (beta chain) was found in a study of Graves' ophthalmopathy and Graves' hyperthyroidism. Study outcomes and limitations: Between ophthalmopathy and stable hyperthyroidism, a 13-signature model drew a separation with nearly 90% sensitivity and about 81% specificity.

CDR3 length: 16 amino acids. Between the trimmed V and J ends, which lost 1 base and 2 bases, there was a span of 14 bases. This clonotype was counted many times. The antigen remains unidentified. Amplified TCR beta CDR3 regions were obtained using RNA transcripts as template. Amplification began with first-round RT-PCR using HTBI primers, then second-round multiplex PCR was performed. MiXCR, applied by TCRdb to the multiplex PCR reads, yields one record per CDR3 protein. This sample has fewer than 250,000 distinct CDR3 sequences; approximately 29% occur once, and the top ten carry 9.1%. This TCR came from a man aged 50 to 60 with Graves' ophthalmopathy. The chain is built from TRBV12-3 or TRBV12-4 and TRBJ2-5; D is uncertain. The sequenced material came from peripheral blood. For the CDR3, the DNA is TGTGCCAGCAGTTTAGTCCCCCGGCGGTTACAAGAGACCCAGTACTTC. It specifies CASSLVPRRLQETQYF.